A single sample is the source of the 28 T cell receptor beta chains below, sequenced in a study of molecular identifiers for immune sequencing clone quantification. A single record per CDR3 protein comes from TCRdb applying MiXCR to the PCR reads. The sample holds approximately 670,000 distinct CDR3 sequences, approximately 20% seen once. What was sequenced was naive CD8+ T cells from blood, with Jurkat cell RNA spiked in. Subset indicated: FACS-sorted CD8+CD4-CCR7+CD45RA+ naive T cells. The source is a human donor in good health. Some libraries in this study had Jurkat cell RNA spiked in.

The chain couples TRBV7-9 to TRBJ2-2, with 13 bases identical to TRBD2. J lost 4 bases, V lost 4 bases, and 6 bases had no gene match. There are 17 residues in the CDR3. Per the germline V gene, CDR1 is SEHNR and CDR2 is FQNEAQ (reference sequence). For the CDR3, the DNA is TGTGCCAGCAGCTCAGGACTAGCGGGAGTGTTCACCGGGGAGCTGTTTTTT. Its protein is CASSSGLAGVFTGELFF.

In the case of this clonotype: A single base separates this from a much larger clone, so it may be a read error. CDR3 region: CASSHVLAGAYERYF. The CDR3 region has the DNA TGTGCCAGCAGCCACGTACTAGCGGGAGCTTACGAGCGGTACTTC. This chain uses TRBV3-1 with TRBJ2-7; TRBD2 matches at 11 bases. CDR1 and CDR2 from the germline V gene are LGHDT and YNNKEL (reference sequence). This CDR3 has 15 residues.

This sequence joins TRBV7-9 and TRBJ2-1; unclear D gene. CDR1 and CDR2 from the germline V gene are SEHNR and FQNEAQ (reference sequence). Deletions cut 4 bases from V and 7 bases from J, with 20 bases between. The length of the CDR3 is 16 residues. The CDR3 loop is CASSSIGLSWGNEQFF. As DNA, the CDR3 is TGTGCCAGCAGCTCCATAGGGCTGTCTTGGGGAAATGAGCAGTTCTTC.

Details on this clonotype: It may be a read error: a sequence one base away is much more abundant. The V and J genes are TRBV27 and TRBJ1-1; D gene unclear. This CDR3 has 13 amino acids. Germline V gene sequence: CDR1 MNHEY, CDR2 SMNVEV (reference sequence). Trimming left V 4 bases short and J 3 bases short, with 9 bases between. CDR3 bases: TGTGCCAGCAGTTATCAGGAGGACACTGAAGCTTTCTTT. It yields the protein CASSYQEDTEAFF.

The sample holds many counts of this clonotype. The chain uses TRBV29-1 and TRBJ2-7, with 9 bases lining up with TRBD1. In germline, CDR1 is SQVTM, CDR2 ANQGSEA. Germline trimming cut 3 bases from V and 2 bases from J; bases unmatched to any gene: 5. The CDR3 extends over 14 amino acids. The CDR3 loop reads CSVDSGTGTYEQYF. The DNA for the CDR3 is TGCAGCGTTGATTCCGGGACAGGGACCTACGAGCAGTACTTC.

This clonotype was detected ten times or more. The chain has TRBV6-5 and TRBJ1-5, with a tentative D call TRBD1 (5 bases). Germline-derived CDR1 and CDR2 are MNHEY and SVGAGI. The CDR3 is 13 amino acids. Trimming took off 4 bases at V and 8 bases at J, with 12 bases between the two ends. CDR3 bases: TGTGCCAGCAGTTTGGACTGGGGGGAGCCCCAGCATTTT. It is translated as CASSLDWGEPQHF.

Notes on this clonotype: A clone one base away is much larger, so this may be a read error. The gene calls are TRBV7-3 and TRBJ2-1, with D possibly called TRBD1 or TRBD2 (7 bases each). The V and J ends lost 5 bases and 8 bases respectively, with 13 bases between them. This CDR3 comprises 13 residues. Germline V CDR1 and CDR2: SGHTA, FQGTGA. The CDR3 here is CASSHAGGDEQFF. For the CDR3, the DNA is TGTGCCAGCAGCCACGCAGGGGGGGATGAGCAGTTCTTC.

This clonotype was observed at least ten times. This rearrangement joins TRBV28 to TRBJ1-5; TRBD1 is a possible D gene (5 bases). The CDR3 extends over 16 amino acids. CDR1 MDHEN and CDR2 SYDVKM come from the germline V gene. Trimming took 10 bases from V and 0 from J, leaving 19 bases between them. The CDR3 region is CATIGSGDYSNQPQHF. As DNA, the CDR3 is TGTGCCACCATAGGGTCGGGGGACTATAGCAATCAGCCCCAGCATTTT.

This clonotype was recorded at least ten times. The chain recombines TRBV7-2 with TRBJ2-7; possibly TRBD2 for D (6 bases). V lost 5 bases and J lost 3, with 14 bases in between. CDR1 is SGHTA, CDR2 FQGNSA, per germline. The CDR3 extends over 14 amino acids. The CDR3 coding sequence is TGTGCCAGCAGCACCTCCGGGGGTTTCTACGAGCAGTACTTC. Amino acid sequence: CASSTSGGFYEQYF.

This clonotype was seen repeatedly, ten times or more. V usage is TRBV12-3 or TRBV12-4 and J usage is TRBJ1-4, with D hard to call. The CDR3 totals 12 residues. V dropped 6 bases and J dropped 8 bases, with 10 bases sitting between them. The CDR3 sequence is CASSPRGEKLFF. Written as DNA, the CDR3 is TGTGCCAGCAGCCCGCGAGGGGAAAAACTGTTTTTT.

This clonotype came up many times. This chain uses TRBV11-1 with TRBJ2-7; 11 positions match TRBD2. The germline V gene encodes CDR1 SGHAT and CDR2 FQDESV (reference sequence). CDR3 length: 14 amino acids. Trimming removed 6 bases from V and 4 bases from J; junction bases left unmatched: 5. The CDR3 sequence: CASSYGTSGYEQYF. The DNA of the CDR3 is TGTGCCAGCAGTTACGGGACTAGCGGATACGAGCAGTACTTC.

Of note for this clonotype: Since a much larger clone is just one base distant, this may be a read error. This chain links TRBV20-1 with TRBJ2-5; D unresolved. CDR3 length: 12 amino acids. V was trimmed by 3 bases and J by 2 bases, leaving 7 bases between them. The germline V gene encodes CDR1 DFQATT and CDR2 SNEGSKA (reference sequence). For the CDR3, the DNA is TGCAGTGCTAGTGACGGACAAGAGACCCAGTACTTC. Encoded protein: CSASDGQETQYF.

This clonotype occurred once. The chain employs TRBV12-3 or TRBV12-4 and TRBJ2-3, with D uncertain. With 11 bases removed from V and 0 bases from J, the gap between germline ends came to 12 bases. The CDR3 length is 13 residues. For the CDR3, the DNA is TGTGCCGGCTCGTTGGGGAGCACAGATACGCAGTATTTT. It codes for CAGSLGSTDTQYF.

This clonotype appeared many times. CDR3 nucleotide sequence: TGTGCCAGCAGCTTAGAGGGAACCCGTTACAATGAGCAGTTCTTC. Translating gives CASSLEGTRYNEQFF. J is TRBJ2-1 and V is TRBV11-2; D not resolved. CDR3 length equals 15 residues. Looked up from germline, CDR1 is SGHAT and CDR2 is FQNNGV. Trimming left V 0 bases short and J 4 bases short, with 10 bases between.

At least ten counts were recorded for this clonotype. The chain is built from TRBV6-2 or TRBV6-3 and TRBJ1-1; D not certain. This CDR3 has 12 residues. V was clipped by 2 bases and J by 6 bases, with 7 bases between them. Germline loops: CDR1 MNHEY, CDR2 SVGEGT. The CDR3 bases are TGTGCCAGCAGTTACAGCGGACCTGAAGCTTTCTTT. As protein: CASSYSGPEAFF.

V and J are TRBV19 and TRBJ2-7, with D tentatively TRBD1 (6 bases). The CDR3 is made up of 13 amino acids. Trimming took 9 bases from V and 2 from J, leaving 14 bases between them. The germline V gene encodes CDR1 LNHDA and CDR2 SQIVND (reference sequence). CDR3 sequence (DNA): TGTGCCAGCATAGGGGGAACCCCCTACGAGCAGTACTTC. This translates into CASIGGTPYEQYF. Full variable domain (missing parts from reference TRBV19 and TRBJ2-7): DGGITQSPKYLFRKEGQNVTLSCEQNLNHDAMYWYRQDPGQGLRLIYYSQIVNDFQKGDIAEGYSVSREKKESFPLTVTSAQKNPTAFYLCASIGGTPYEQYFGPGTRLTVT.

This clonotype was seen at least ten times. The rearrangement uses TRBV5-1 and TRBJ2-7; D is uncertain. V lost 0 bases to trimming and J lost 2 bases, with 6 bases between them. The germline V gene has CDR1 SGHRS and CDR2 YFSETQ. The CDR3 is 13 residues long. The CDR3 sequence is CASSLEQTYEQYF. The CDR3 DNA follows: TGCGCCAGCAGCTTGGAACAGACCTACGAGCAGTACTTC.

This clonotype was seen once. Just one base apart from a much larger clone, this may be a read error. The V and J genes are TRBV25-1 and TRBJ2-2, with a weak D call TRBD2 (6 bases). The length of the CDR3 is 20 residues. The V end lost 1 base, the J end lost 0 bases, and 21 bases lay between the germline ends. Germline-derived CDR1 and CDR2 are MGHDK and SYGVNS. The CDR3 here is CASSESTRGRSIANTGELFF. The CDR3 bases are TGTGCCAGCAGTGAATCTACGCGGGGACGGTCAATCGCGAACACCGGGGAGCTGTTTTTT.

The sample holds a few counts of this clonotype. One end of the junction varies from germline; a read error may be responsible. This sequence joins TRBV6-5 and TRBJ1-2; D perhaps matches TRBD1 (6 bases). Germline CDR1 and CDR2: MNHEY and SVGAGI. The CDR3 sequence is 12 residues long. This CDR3 is CASRDRVYGYAF. CDR3 nucleotide sequence: TGTGCCAGCAGGGACAGAGTCTATGGCTACGCCTTC.

This clonotype was recorded a few times. The V and J genes are TRBV6-1 and TRBJ2-1; D not certain. This CDR3 has 14 amino acids. Germline assignment: CDR1 MNHNS and CDR2 SASEGT. The V end lost 2 bases, the J end lost 9 bases, and 14 bases lay between the germline ends. CDR3 DNA: TGTGCCAGCAGTGAATTAACTATGGGCGCTGAGCAGTTCTTC. It specifies CASSELTMGAEQFF.

CDR3 protein: CASSFPGQASYEQYF. CDR3 sequence (DNA): TGTGCCAGCAGTTTCCCGGGACAGGCTTCCTACGAGCAGTACTTC. The chain carries TRBV27 and TRBJ2-7; 8 nucleotides agree with TRBD1. V shed 3 bases, J shed 1 base, and the junction held 5 bases outside the gene matches. CDR1 and CDR2 from the germline V gene are MNHEY and SMNVEV (reference sequence). This CDR3 contains 15 residues.

This clonotype has ten or more counts. The V gene is TRBV27, the J gene TRBJ1-2, with D maybe TRBD1 (6 bases). Per germline, CDR1 MNHEY and CDR2 SMNVEV (reference sequence). V shed 6 bases and J shed 0 bases, with 14 bases lying between them. The CDR3 length is 15 residues. CDR3 DNA: TGTGCCAGCAGGTTGAACGGGGGCTCTAACTATGGCTACACCTTC. Translation gives CASRLNGGSNYGYTF.

This clonotype was recorded only once. The chain links TRBV10-3 to TRBJ1-1; D ambiguous. V was trimmed by 2 bases and J by 2 bases, leaving 6 bases between them. CDR1 and CDR2 from the germline V gene are ENHRY and SYGVKD. The length of the CDR3 is 13 residues. CDR3 protein: CAISEPENTEAFF. The CDR3 DNA sequence: TGTGCCATCAGTGAGCCGGAAAACACTGAAGCTTTCTTT.

Worth noting for this clonotype: A read error may explain this, as a much larger clone is one base away. This sequence joins TRBV27 and TRBJ1-1; D gene ambiguous. Germline assignment: CDR1 MNHEY and CDR2 SMNVEV (reference sequence). The CDR3 length is 15 residues. The CDR3 reads CAGSLSPAMNTEAFF. For the CDR3, the DNA is TGTGCCGGCAGTTTATCCCCCGCCATGAACACTGAAGCTTTCTTT.

Only a few counts were recorded for this clonotype. The chain is built from TRBV28 and TRBJ2-1; 14 bases align to TRBD2. The CDR3 is 16 amino acids. Germline V lookup: CDR1 MDHEN, CDR2 SYDVKM. Trimming cost V 4 bases and J 9 bases; bases outside gene matches: 8. The CDR3 nucleotides are TGTGCCAGCAGTTCCCTGACTAGCGGGAGGGCCTCTGAGCAGTTCTTC. Amino acid sequence: CASSSLTSGRASEQFF.

As regards this clonotype: A much larger clone differs from this one at a single base, so this may be a read error. The rearrangement links TRBV28 to TRBJ2-7; TRBD2 matches 7 bases. The CDR3 contains 18 residues. Germline V gives CDR1 MDHEN, CDR2 SYDVKM. CDR3 amino acids: CAGSTELPTSRSSYEQYF. The CDR3, as DNA: TGTGCCGGCAGTACGGAACTCCCGACTAGCAGATCCTCCTACGAGCAGTACTTC.

This clonotype was seen only once. The chain employs TRBV6-5 and TRBJ2-1, with 12 bases fitting TRBD2. The ends lost 6 bases at V and 1 base at J; junction bases unmatched: 1. The CDR3 loop spans 15 amino acids. CDR1 is MNHEY and CDR2 is SVGAGI in the germline V gene. This chain's CDR3 is CASRTSGSSYNEQFF. CDR3 DNA sequence: TGTGCCAGCAGGACTAGCGGGAGTTCCTACAATGAGCAGTTCTTC.

The V and J genes are TRBV19 and TRBJ1-5, with D maybe TRBD1 (6 bases). This CDR3 is built from 15 residues. CDR1 and CDR2 from the germline V gene are LNHDA and SQIVND (reference sequence). V was pared by 6 bases and J by 3 bases, with 15 bases between. CDR3 protein: CASSRGEWDNQPQHF. Written as DNA, the CDR3 is TGTGCCAGTAGCAGGGGAGAGTGGGACAATCAGCCCCAGCATTTT. The variable domain in full, completed from reference TRBV19 and TRBJ1-5, reads DGGITQSPKYLFRKEGQNVTLSCEQNLNHDAMYWYRQDPGQGLRLIYYSQIVNDFQKGDIAEGYSVSREKKESFPLTVTSAQKNPTAFYLCASSRGEWDNQPQHFGDGTRLSIL.